These 3 T cell receptor beta chains were all obtained from the same sample, sequenced in a study of identical twins. TCRdb re-derived calls from the 5' RACE reads in MiXCR, one entry per CDR3 protein. The sample holds around 250,000 distinct CDR3 sequences, 12% seen once. This sample also belongs to another study, concerning yellow fever vaccine responses in identical twins.

Sample: memory (CD45RO+) T cells sorted from blood. All receptors come from a woman in her late teens or twenties in good health.

This clonotype came up many times. The gene calls are TRBV12-3 or TRBV12-4 and TRBJ1-1; D is undetermined. CDR3 length equals 12 residues. Trimming stripped 8 bases from V and 6 bases from J, with 13 bases between. The CDR3 reads CASVIGSAEAFF. In DNA form, the CDR3 reads TGTGCCAGCGTAATAGGGAGTGCTGAAGCTTTCTTT.

This clonotype was observed a few times. The V gene is TRBV28, the J gene TRBJ2-2; 8 positions match TRBD1. From germline, CDR1 is MDHEN and CDR2 SYDVKM. V lost 3 bases to trimming and J lost 7 bases; unmatched junction nucleotides: 10. The CDR3 sequence is 16 residues long. CDR3 amino acids: CASSFSGQGAGGELFF. The DNA of the CDR3 is TGTGCCAGCAGTTTTTCTGGACAGGGTGCAGGCGGGGAGCTGTTTTTT.

This chain connects TRBV10-1 to TRBJ2-7; D may be TRBD1 (5 bases). This CDR3 has 14 residues. Germline lookup yields CDR1 WNHNN and CDR2 SYGVQD (reference sequence). The V end lost 0 bases, the J end lost 9 bases, and 15 bases lay between the germline ends. The DNA of the CDR3 is TGCGCCAGCAGTGAGTCCCAGGGTTCTACGAGGCAGTACTTC. Amino acid sequence: CASSESQGSTRQYF.